The T cell receptor beta chain under discussion was sequenced for a study of T-cell memory formation after mild COVID-19. The study's findings and limits: Shrinking CD4+ clones resided mostly in CM and EM, and CD8+ ones in EMRA. Some responding clones appeared in pre-infection memory, suggesting cross-reactive memory joined.

TCRdb re-called the 5' RACE reads with MiXCR, one entry per CDR3 protein. The sample has about 470,000 distinct CDR3 sequences, about 23% seen once. Losses at the gene ends were 4 bases for V and 3 bases for J; bases not matched to a gene: 2. The length of the CDR3 is 14 residues. Germline V lookup: CDR1 LGHNA, CDR2 YNFKEQ. This clonotype was seen at least ten times. Its antigen is unknown. V gene TRBV4-2 combines with J gene TRBJ2-7; 11 nucleotides match TRBD2. This TCR derives from an adult woman who had mild COVID-19 (a few samples of this study predate the infection). Cell type and time point are not known. The sequenced material came from PBMCs or a T cell subset sorted from them (not recorded which). CDR3 amino acids: CASSPGLAGYEQYF. As DNA, the CDR3 is TGTGCCAGCAGCCCCGGACTAGCGGGCTACGAGCAGTACTTC.